This T cell receptor (beta chain) was found in a study of shared clonotypes between healthy human individuals. The protocol was immunoSEQ multiplex PCR, while the TCRdb copy is restricted to in-frame clones and leaves out a portion. Of more than 2 million clones in the sample, around 96% were seen once. The naive CD8 fraction comprised CD45RO-negative cells positively selected for CCR7 and excluded terminally differentiated effector memory CD45RA+ cells. CDR1 PRHDT and CDR2 FYEKMQ come from the germline V gene (reference sequence). Trimming pared 0 bases from V and 6 bases from J, leaving 12 bases between. This CDR3 is built from 15 residues.

The sequence derives from a man aged 18 to 35 in good health. The chain couples TRBV13 to TRBJ2-1; possible D gene TRBD1, 6 bases. Sequencing input: naive CD8+ T cells sorted from blood. CDR3 sequence: CASSLGPGELNEQFF. The CDR3 DNA is TGTGCCAGCAGCTTAGGCCCAGGGGAACTCAATGAGCAGTTCTTC.